This TCR beta chain originates from a study of cytomegalovirus exposure and HLA in healthy donors. For the study at large: The approximately 120 validation repertoires used the same platform as the roughly 610 first-cohort repertoires, a later analysis reported. General study points: Cytomegalovirus-associated TCR beta chains were listed, numbering 150 to 200. In vitro work confirmed that a few CMV-associated chains recognize CMV antigens.

CDR1 is SGDLS, CDR2 YYNGEE, per germline. The CDR3 consists of 15 residues. The V segment lost 4 bases and the J segment 3 bases; nucleotides outside the gene matches: 7. In regard to this clone: Its specificity is not known.

Assay: immunoSEQ multiplex PCR; the TCRdb copy retains only in-frame clones and omits some. The sample lists 55,000 to 70,000 clones; about 89% were seen once. The J gene is TRBJ2-3, the V gene TRBV9; TRBD1 aligns across 8 bases. Material for sequencing was PBMCs. This TCR was sampled from a woman aged 18-29 years in good health and CMV-seronegative. This CDR3 is CASSIRQGTTDTQYF. For the CDR3, the DNA is TGTGCCAGCAGCATTAGACAGGGGACAACAGATACGCAGTATTTT.